This T cell receptor (beta chain) was captured by sequencing in a study of tumor-infiltrating lymphocytes in primary liver carcinoma. Background on the study: Patients were men and women aged 30 to 69 years.

Germline V gene lookup returns CDR1 SGHNT and CDR2 YENEEA. The CDR3 is 13 residues long. V lost 2 bases and J lost 4, with 8 bases in between. Study-level results: Less overlap was seen in tumor-adjacent and tumor-blood pairs than in tumor region pairs. Researchers report that only about 7-24% of top clones turned up in all five tumor regions. Tumor top-250-clone fraction significantly exceeded that of blood (p = 0.039).

TCR beta cDNA was prepared out of around 460 ng total RNA by means of a constant-region primer. Sequencing libraries for TCR beta derived from three nested multiplex PCR rounds that used slightly modified ARM-PCR. It was with TRBV1-TRBV30 forward primers and a C-beta reverse primer that the first two PCR rounds were run, at roughly 11 cycles each. TCRdb reanalysed the multiplex PCR reads using MiXCR and keeps one entry per CDR3 protein. The sample consists of 65,000 to 80,000 distinct CDR3 sequences, approximately 70% of them appearing once. This clonotype came up many times. Its antigen is as yet unknown. Both RNA and DNA were isolated together from around 20-30 mg of bulk tissue that had not been sorted.

This sequence originates from a man aged 40-55 years with primary liver carcinoma and hepatitis B virus infection. The gene calls are TRBV11-3 and TRBJ1-1; D remains ambiguous. Sequences were obtained from liver tumor tissue from sampling region 4. Regarding subset: tumor region T4, right-lateral pole. The CDR3: CASSLFSSTEAFF. CDR3 DNA sequence: TGTGCCAGCAGCTTATTTTCTAGCACTGAAGCTTTCTTT.